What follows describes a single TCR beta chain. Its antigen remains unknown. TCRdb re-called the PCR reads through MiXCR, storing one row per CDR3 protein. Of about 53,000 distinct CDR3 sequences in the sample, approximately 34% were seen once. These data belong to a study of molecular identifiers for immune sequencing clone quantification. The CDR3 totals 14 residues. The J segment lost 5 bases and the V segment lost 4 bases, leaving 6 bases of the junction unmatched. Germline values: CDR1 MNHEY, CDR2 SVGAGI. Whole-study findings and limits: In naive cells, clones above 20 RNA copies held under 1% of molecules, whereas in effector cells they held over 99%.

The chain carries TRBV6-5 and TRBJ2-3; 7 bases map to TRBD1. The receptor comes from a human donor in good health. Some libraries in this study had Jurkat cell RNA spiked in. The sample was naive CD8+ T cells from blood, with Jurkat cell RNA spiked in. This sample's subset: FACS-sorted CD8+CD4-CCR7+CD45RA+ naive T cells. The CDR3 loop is CASSFPAGGDTQYF. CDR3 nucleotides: TGTGCCAGCAGTTTCCCGGCAGGGGGAGATACGCAGTATTTT.